One sample yielded the 20 T cell receptor beta chains listed below, sequenced in a study of identifying expanded T cells in peripheral blood. Generated by immunoSEQ multiplex PCR, the TCRdb table keeps only in-frame clones and is missing some. The sample contains some 78,000 clones, around four fifths of which appear only once. The material sequenced was blood. Receptors were obtained from a person aged 18-70 years in good health.

This clone was seen only once. The genes are TRBV15 and TRBJ1-2; D is perhaps TRBD1 (5 bases). Germline CDR1 is LNHNV and CDR2 is YYDKDF (reference sequence). Trimming pared 0 bases from V and 2 bases from J, leaving 13 bases between. This CDR3 contains 16 residues. This CDR3 reads CATSREPPGLNYGYTF. DNA for the CDR3: TGTGCCACCAGCAGAGAACCCCCAGGGCTGAACTATGGCTACACCTTC.

This rearrangement joins TRBV6-5 to TRBJ2-4; 10 positions agree with TRBD2. V was clipped by 5 bases and J by 5 bases; unmatched bases: 3. This CDR3 has 14 residues. Germline V gene lookup returns CDR1 MNHEY and CDR2 SVGAGI. CDR3 coding DNA: TGTGCCAGCAGTCGGACTAGCGGAGAAAACATTCAGTACTTC. It yields the protein CASSRTSGENIQYF.

The chain carries TRBV9 and TRBJ1-2; 7 positions agree with TRBD1. The germline CDR1 and CDR2 sequences are SGDLS and YYNGEE. After removal of 0 bases from V and 4 bases from J, the junction contained 15 bases not matched to a gene. The CDR3 has 18 amino acids. The CDR3 spells CASSVEKGGQAIRYGYTF. DNA for the CDR3: TGTGCCAGCAGCGTAGAAAAGGGCGGACAGGCGATACGCTATGGCTACACCTTC. The full variable domain, its missing parts supplied by reference TRBV9 and TRBJ1-2, is DSGVTQTPKHLITATGQRVTLRCSPRSGDLSVYWYQQSLDQGLQFLIQYYNGEERAKGNILERFSAQQFPDLHSELNLSSLELGDSALYFCASSVEKGGQAIRYGYTFGSGTRLTVV.

The CDR3 DNA sequence: TGTGCCAGCAGCTTCGGCCGGGAGGGTCGGGAGCAGTACTTC. It encodes CASSFGREGREQYF. The rearrangement joins TRBV5-6 to TRBJ2-7; TRBD2 aligns across 8 bases. Unmatched junction bases numbered 8, after V lost 2 bases and J lost 7 bases. Per the germline V gene, CDR1 is SGHDT and CDR2 is YYEEEE. CDR3 length: 14 amino acids.

V and J are TRBV27 and TRBJ2-7; TRBD2 matches at 11 bases. J gave up 1 base and V 0 bases, and 2 bases lay outside the gene matches. The CDR3 contains 16 residues. Germline V gene sequence: CDR1 MNHEY, CDR2 SMNVEV (reference sequence). The CDR3 coding sequence is TGTGCCAGCAGTTTATCGACTAGCGGGACTTCCTACGAGCAGTACTTC. Translating gives CASSLSTSGTSYEQYF.

This chain connects TRBV18 to TRBJ1-1; no clear D. The V and J ends lost 1 base and 1 base respectively, with 7 bases between them. CDR3 size: 14 residues. Germline V gives CDR1 KGHSH, CDR2 LQKENI. CDR3: CASSPLSENTEAFF. The DNA of the CDR3 is TGTGCCAGCTCACCACTGAGCGAGAACACTGAAGCTTTCTTT.

The chain combines TRBV15 with TRBJ1-2; the D is unclear. V was cut by 0 bases and J by 5 bases, with 7 bases left in between. Per the germline V gene, CDR1 is LNHNV and CDR2 is YYDKDF (reference sequence). The CDR3 has 13 amino acids. The DNA for the CDR3 is TGTGCCACCAGCAGAGATTTGGGATATGGCTACACCTTC. Translation gives CATSRDLGYGYTF.

The gene calls are TRBV28 and TRBJ2-6, with D possibly being TRBD2 (5 bases). Trimming removed 3 bases from V and 2 bases from J, with 11 bases in between. The germline V gene has CDR1 MDHEN and CDR2 SYDVKM. This CDR3 comprises 16 residues. The CDR3 bases are TGTGCCAGCAGTTTCCTCGGGAATGCTGGGGCCAACGTCCTGACTTTC. Translated, it gives CASSFLGNAGANVLTF.

This clone occurred once. The chain carries TRBV7-2 and TRBJ2-1, with TRBD1 matching 9 bases. Trimming cost V 3 bases and J 4 bases; bases outside gene matches: 4. The CDR3 totals 15 residues. CDR1 SGHTA and CDR2 FQGNSA come from the germline V gene. The CDR3 reads CASSFDRGSYNEQFF. The CDR3 DNA is TGTGCCAGCAGCTTCGACAGGGGGTCTTACAATGAGCAGTTCTTC.

The V gene is TRBV7-2, the J gene TRBJ2-7, with 9 bases aligning to TRBD2. In germline, CDR1 is SGHTA, CDR2 FQGNSA. The CDR3 is 14 amino acids. With 3 bases clipped from V and 4 bases from J, the junction kept 4 bases outside the gene matches. The CDR3 DNA reads TGTGCCAGCAGCTTGGCGGGAGGGCCGTACGAGCAGTACTTC. Its translation: CASSLAGGPYEQYF.

V is TRBV11-2 and J is TRBJ2-1, with D maybe TRBD2 (7 bases). Germline CDR1 reads SGHAT; CDR2 reads FQNNGV. The ends were cut back, 5 bases at V and 11 bases at J, with 19 bases in the middle. The CDR3 is 14 amino acids. This CDR3 reads CASSLVQGGAQQFF. Written as DNA, the CDR3 is TGTGCCAGCAGCCTCGTACAGGGAGGGGCCCAGCAGTTCTTC.

V and J are TRBV7-2 and TRBJ1-2; D call uncertain. The CDR3 runs to 12 residues. The ends were cut back, 5 bases at V and 3 bases at J, with 7 bases in the middle. CDR1 SGHTA and CDR2 FQGNSA come from the germline V gene. CDR3 DNA sequence: TGTGCCAGCAGCCCGGACCACTATGGCTACACCTTC. Protein product: CASSPDHYGYTF.

A few counts support this clone. The rearrangement joins TRBV5-5 to TRBJ1-5, with 7 nucleotides matching TRBD1. V lost 4 bases to trimming and J lost 6 bases; unmatched junction nucleotides: 4. The germline gives CDR1 SGHKS, CDR2 YYEKEE (reference sequence). CDR3 length: 13 amino acids. CDR3: CASSAAGGQPQHF. The CDR3, as DNA: TGTGCCAGCAGCGCCGCAGGGGGTCAGCCCCAGCATTTT.

This chain links TRBV15 with TRBJ2-7; D remains ambiguous. The CDR3 contains 13 residues. CDR1 and CDR2 from the germline V gene are LNHNV and YYDKDF (reference sequence). V was trimmed by 2 bases and J by 5 bases, leaving 10 bases between them. The CDR3 DNA sequence: TGTGCCACCAGCAGACAACCACGGGACGAGCAGTACTTC. Translated: CATSRQPRDEQYF.

The V call is TRBV6-5, the J call TRBJ1-4; D uncertain. Trimming left V 8 bases short and J 4 bases short, with 8 bases between. CDR1 is MNHEY and CDR2 is SVGAGI in the germline V gene. The CDR3 is made up of 12 amino acids. The CDR3 loop reads CASGRYNEKLFF. CDR3 in DNA: TGTGCCAGCGGTCGGTATAATGAAAAACTGTTTTTT.

The V and J genes are TRBV28 and TRBJ2-3; D gene uncertain. V was shortened by 5 bases and J by 1 base, with 10 bases between the two germline ends. Per germline, CDR1 MDHEN and CDR2 SYDVKM. This CDR3 has 14 residues. In nucleotides, the CDR3 is TGTGCCAGCAGTCCCCAGTCGGGCACAGATACGCAGTATTTT. Amino acid sequence: CASSPQSGTDTQYF.

The chain links TRBV30 to TRBJ2-5, with 8 nucleotides matching TRBD1. The CDR3 totals 13 residues. Trimming at V came to 3 bases and at J to 6 bases, leaving 6 bases not matched to a gene. The germline V gene encodes CDR1 GTSNPN and CDR2 SVGIG (reference sequence). The CDR3 DNA is TGTGCCTGGAGACTTACAGGGGGAAAGACCCAGTACTTC. The encoded protein is CAWRLTGGKTQYF.

The chain carries TRBV19 and TRBJ2-1, with D tentatively TRBD2 (6 bases). CDR1 LNHDA and CDR2 SQIVND come from the germline V gene (reference sequence). With 7 bases removed from V and 3 bases from J, the gap between germline ends came to 13 bases. The CDR3 is 14 residues long. CDR3 DNA sequence: TGTGCCAGTAAACCGGGAGCTAGCTACAATGAGCAGTTCTTC. Amino acid sequence: CASKPGASYNEQFF.

The chain employs TRBV28 and TRBJ1-3; D might be TRBD1 (5 bases). This CDR3 has 14 residues. The germline V and J ends were trimmed by 6 bases and 2 bases, with 11 bases remaining between them. Germline V gene lookup returns CDR1 MDHEN and CDR2 SYDVKM. The CDR3 DNA sequence: TGTGCCAGCAGGAAAGCAGGGCCTGGAAACACCATATATTTT. This sequence encodes CASRKAGPGNTIYF.

This chain uses TRBV29-1 with TRBJ1-4, with a tentative D call TRBD1 (5 bases). CDR3 size: 13 residues. Deletions cut 6 bases from V and 5 bases from J, with 13 bases between. CDR1 and CDR2 (germline): SQVTM, ANQGSEA. CDR3 sequence: CSVSEAGNEKLFF. The CDR3 DNA reads TGCAGCGTGTCAGAGGCAGGGAATGAAAAACTGTTTTTT. The whole variable domain, remainder taken from reference TRBV29-1 and TRBJ1-4, is SAVISQKPSRDICQRGTSLTIQCQVDSQVTMMFWYRQQPGQSLTLIATANQGSEATYESGFVIDKFPISRPNLTFSTLTVSNMSPEDSSIYLCSVSEAGNEKLFFGSGTQLSVL.